Only a few counts were recorded for the clone carrying this TCR beta chain. Its antigen remains unidentified. The record originates from a study of response to subunit inactivated influenza vaccine. Study-wide findings and caveats: Authors suggested seasonal influenza vaccinations each recruit few new T cells.

TCRdb processed the RT-PCR reads anew with MiXCR; each CDR3 protein has one entry. The table records 400,000 to 650,000 distinct CDR3 sequences, approximately 7.3% of them present only once. The CDR3 totals 14 residues. Germline-derived CDR1 and CDR2 are MNHNS and SASEGT. Deletions cut 6 bases from V and 6 bases from J, with 14 bases between. Here the sequenced sample was PBMCs from blood, taken around 25 months after vaccination. This sequence was found in a man in his fifties or sixties who received an inactivated influenza vaccine. The V call is TRBV6-1, the J call TRBJ1-4; no definite D call. CDR3 protein: CASRTAWADEKLFF. The DNA of the CDR3 is TGTGCCAGCAGAACGGCGTGGGCGGATGAAAAACTGTTTTTT.